This T cell receptor (beta chain) is from a study of Ad26.COV2.S vaccination and SARS-CoV-2 variants (dated by TCRdb to the early 2020s). A note on the overall study: Donors in the vaccine arm were drawn from COV1001, a phase I-IIa trial of Ad26.COV2.S in healthy adults that was multicentre, randomized, double-blind and placebo-controlled. Dosing of Ad26.COV2.S was intramuscular, at either 5x10^10 or 1x10^11 viral particles, delivered as one shot or as two shots spaced 56 days apart. TCRbeta repertoire sequencing served as the tool for gauging how specific and how broad the SARS-CoV-2-reactive T cell receptors were following Ad26.COV2.S vaccination. A total of approximately 32 samples were included in the TCR-sequenced set, comprising approximately 20 Ad26.COV2.S vaccine recipients, 5 placebo recipients and 8 SARS-CoV-2 convalescent individuals. Trial participants were randomized into five groups of five, in which low-dose or high-dose Ad26.COV2.S was given once or twice, or placebo was given on both occasions. Throughout the experiments and outcome assessment, investigators stayed blinded to trial group allocation.

Study-wide conclusions, independent of this receptor: After vaccination, spike-specific CD8+ and CD4+ T cell responses were reported to show substantial breadth. Comparing responses between vaccine doses or regimens was not something the study was powered to do. The authors noted that total T cell responses may have been underestimated by the TCR breadth and depth analyses. Spike-specific TCR breadth was higher in Ad26.COV2.S recipients than in placebo recipients (P = 0.0014). Non-spike TCR breadth was comparable between vaccine and placebo recipients, consistent with the vaccine containing only spike.

The CDR3 goes from the cysteine to the phenylalanine over 13 residues. Only the CDR3 region is kept as DNA, spanning 39 bases read in frame from base 1. V gives up 2 bases and J gives up 7 bases, and the segment between their germline ends measures 8 bases. In regard to this clone: The antigen it binds to is not known. There are no base qualities to consult, and no much larger clone falls within one base.

The immunoSEQ Assay was used to sequence TCRbeta CDR3 regions. After extraction, genomic DNA underwent amplification by bias-controlled multiplex PCR, followed by high-throughput sequencing. The source study handled its data this way. To quantify the absolute abundance of every unique TCRbeta CDR3 region, sequences were collapsed and filtered. Usable DNA was measured by amplifying reference genes present in all nucleated cells, and TCRbeta template counts were normalized to that usable DNA to estimate T cell fraction. Repertoire TCRs were annotated as SARS-CoV-2-specific when V gene, CDR3 amino acid sequence and J gene were exactly matched to a known reactive TCR set. The reference SARS-CoV-2 TCR set was obtained from MIRA and was filtered for enrichment in COVID-19-positive ImmuneCODE repertoires, whereby public or cross-reactive TCRs were removed. Drawing on the MIRA antigens, annotated TCRs were analysed further at the level of specific ORF or position within ORF. Breadth was defined as annotated unique rearrangements over total unique productive rearrangements; depth was the summed frequency of those rearrangements. Group comparisons of TCR breadth used two-sided Wilcoxon rank-sum tests. In its TCRdb copy, this immuneACCESS table keeps in-frame sequences only and misses some clones. Where compared with another copy, unresolved V genes explain less than half of these, and the others have no known cause. The V and J calls and clone size are taken from that table; D and trimming were inferred from the DNA. The sample has 300,000 to 350,000 clones on record, around 89% of them singletons. Around 6.4% of the sample lies in the top ten.

The sample's treatment or condition label is to be understood as: roughly 19 received Ad26.COV2.S at low or high dose, single or two shots; about five received placebo; per-sample allocation not given. Repertoires of vaccine and placebo recipients were sequenced from samples collected on day 63 after the first injection. Between 29 July and 7 August 2020, Cohort 1b enrolled fewer than 30 adults aged 18-55 years at one site in Boston, USA. Ad26.COV2.S was a replication-incompetent adenovirus type 26 vector that expressed a prefusion-stabilized SARS-CoV-2 spike protein derived from the original Wuhan strain.

The sequence was collected from a person between 18 and 60 years old who received the Ad26.COV2.S COVID-19 vaccine or a placebo. The sequencing used peripheral blood, collected in a trial of Ad26.COV2.S vaccine versus placebo. The V and J segments used are TRBV23-1 and TRBJ2-2, with the D gene not clear enough to name. TRBV23-1 is reported as an ORF; its role is uncertain. The DNA sequence reads TGCGCCAGCAGTCAAACGGGTCACGGGGAGCTGTTTTTT. Its amino acids are CASSQTGHGELFF.